What follows is one TCR beta chain and its context. Authors' processing steps: Using reference gene primer amplification, nucleated cell counts were estimated. The protocol was immunoSEQ multiplex PCR, while the TCRdb copy is restricted to in-frame clones and leaves out a portion. V, J and clone size were drawn from that table, and D and trimming were deduced from the DNA. The table lists around 150,000 clones, about 80% of them singletons. The data were obtained in a study of blood T cell repertoires in COVID-19. Study-level information: T cells, B-cell-depleted T cells, or PBMCs supplied cDNA or gDNA.

The clonotype was recovered from an older woman who had recovered from COVID-19. The sample taken for sequencing was PBMCs or T cells enriched from blood (not recorded which).

In DNA form, the CDR3 reads TGTGCCAGCAACGACAGGGGGCCCGGGGAGCTGTTTTTT. Its protein product is CASNDRGPGELFF. This rearrangement joins TRBV5-8 to TRBJ2-2; 10 positions match TRBD1. The germline CDR1 and CDR2 sequences are SGHTS and YDEGEE. This CDR3 spans 13 amino acids. Trimming took 6 bases from V and 6 from J; bases not matched to a gene: 2.